The present T cell receptor beta chain was sequenced within a study of regulatory T cells in long-lasting Graves disease. To make TCR beta libraries, researchers used iRepertoire HTBI primers and Arm-PCR of CDR3 regions. TCRdb re-derived calls from the multiplex PCR reads in MiXCR, one entry per CDR3 protein. The sample contains around 460,000 distinct CDR3 sequences, 13% to 15% of which appear only once. The time point: newly diagnosed GD, antithyroid drugs for less than 3 months. The TCR library used RNA extracted from PBMCs. Germline V gives CDR1 SGHVS, CDR2 FNYEAQ. With 5 bases clipped from V and 4 bases from J, the junction kept 5 bases outside the gene matches. CDR3 length: 15 residues. These records were also assigned to another study, of T cells in Graves' hyperthyroidism and ophthalmopathy.

The sequences come from peripheral blood mononuclear cells (PBMCs), collected at new diagnosis, from a patient treated with antithyroid drugs. The TCR originated in a woman aged 50 to 65 with Graves disease. V gene TRBV7-6 combines with J gene TRBJ2-6; 7 bases match TRBD1. As DNA, the CDR3 is TGTGCCAGCAGCCTAAGGGGGCAAGGGGCCAACGTCCTGACTTTC. As protein: CASSLRGQGANVLTF.